This T cell receptor beta chain is drawn from a study of shared clonotypes between healthy human individuals. The data were produced by immunoSEQ multiplex PCR, yet TCRdb's version contains in-frame clones alone and is incomplete. The table lists nearly 600,000 clones, less than 97% of them singletons. CD45RO negativity and positive selection for CCR7 defined naive CD8 cells, a population that excluded terminally differentiated effector memory CD45RA+ cells. Trimming removed 5 bases at V and 1 base at J, with 9 bases between. The CDR3 is 14 amino acids. CDR1 is MNHEY, CDR2 SMNVEV, per germline (reference sequence). Comments on this clone: The identical CDR3 is also encoded by other nucleotide sequences in the sample.

This clonotype was sampled from a woman between 25 and 40 years old in good health. What was sequenced was naive CD8+ T cells sorted from blood. The V call is TRBV27, the J call TRBJ1-5; possible D gene TRBD1, 6 bases. CDR3 sequence: CASSMTGSNQPQHF. The CDR3 nucleotides are TGTGCCAGCAGTATGACAGGAAGCAATCAGCCCCAGCATTTT.